This T cell receptor beta chain was recorded in a study of T cell changes during pregnancy in multiple sclerosis (dated by TCRdb to between 2018 and 2021). Background on the whole study: The study looked at changes in the T cell repertoire across pregnancy in women with multiple sclerosis.

Libraries were constructed by the immunoSEQ multiplex PCR assay. The source is immuneACCESS, and TCRdb retained only in-frame sequences with V and J called. Part of the clones is not carried over; for the studies checked, unresolved V genes explain less than half of this, and the remainder is unexplained. This sample gives 75,000 to 100,000 clones in total; around 92% of them show up just once. In total, the top ten clones hold about 2% of the sample. The germline V and J ends show losses of 1 base and 0 bases respectively, and no gene match explains 5 bases of the junction. Reading from cysteine to phenylalanine, the CDR3 counts 16 amino acids. Only the CDR3 region is kept as DNA, spanning 48 bases read in frame from base 1. Reading the germline V gene gives CDR1 SGHRS and CDR2 YFSETQ. Remarks on this clone: It has no known antigen specificity. Base qualities are not recorded, but no much larger clone differs from it by a single base.

The receptor comes from a female donor with multiple sclerosis, enrolled in a pregnancy study. The sequences come from peripheral blood, collected after pregnancy. The rearrangement joined TRBV5-1 to TRBJ2-3, with 7 junctional bases fitting TRBD2. CDR3 loop: CASSLMRGTSTDTQYF. The DNA is TGCGCCAGCAGCTTGATGCGGGGGACTAGCACAGATACGCAGTATTTT.